This T cell receptor beta chain comes out of a study of T-cell reconstitution after alpha-beta-depleted transplantation in children. The authors prepared the TCRbeta library with unique molecular identifiers. TCRdb ran MiXCR on the PCR reads and lists one entry per CDR3 protein. The repertoire holds around 490,000 distinct CDR3 sequences, with roughly 11% as singletons. Findings and limits, study-wide: Where alpha-beta T cells came from about two months after transplant was reportedly several hundred expanded graft clones.

This clonotype turned up a few times. The target antigen is unknown. Between the trimmed V and J ends, which lost 0 bases and 0 bases, there was a span of 6 bases. This CDR3 has 15 amino acids. Germline V CDR1 and CDR2: DFQATT, SNEGSKA (reference sequence). The clonotype was recovered from a female patient between 2 and 10 years old who had a stem cell transplant for aplastic anemia, so the T cells may come from the graft donor. The J gene is TRBJ2-6, the V gene TRBV20-1; D is unclear. The sequences come from PBMCs, mostly from graft donor cells, collected 180 days after TCRalphabeta/CD19-depleted stem cell transplant. This chain's CDR3 is CSARDKSSGANVLTF. CDR3 in DNA: TGCAGTGCTAGAGACAAGAGCTCTGGGGCCAACGTCCTGACTTTC.